Detailed here is one TCR beta chain. Here immunoSEQ multiplex PCR was the method, and the copy in TCRdb shows in-frame clones only, minus some. The data show 95,000 to 150,000 clones, 80% to 95% seen once. This record belongs to a study of T cell responses to AZD1222 COVID-19 vaccine. V dropped 5 bases and J dropped 4 bases, with 14 bases sitting between them. This CDR3 has 14 residues. The V gene's germline CDR1 is MNHEY and CDR2 SMNVEV (reference sequence). Sequencing was performed on peripheral blood, taken on day 0 of AZD1222 vaccination. This TCR was sampled from an adult in good health. The chain is built from TRBV27 and TRBJ1-1; D is unresolved. CDR3 coding DNA: TGTGCCAGCAGTGAGGTGGGTGTGGCCACTGAAGCTTTCTTT. As protein: CASSEVGVATEAFF.